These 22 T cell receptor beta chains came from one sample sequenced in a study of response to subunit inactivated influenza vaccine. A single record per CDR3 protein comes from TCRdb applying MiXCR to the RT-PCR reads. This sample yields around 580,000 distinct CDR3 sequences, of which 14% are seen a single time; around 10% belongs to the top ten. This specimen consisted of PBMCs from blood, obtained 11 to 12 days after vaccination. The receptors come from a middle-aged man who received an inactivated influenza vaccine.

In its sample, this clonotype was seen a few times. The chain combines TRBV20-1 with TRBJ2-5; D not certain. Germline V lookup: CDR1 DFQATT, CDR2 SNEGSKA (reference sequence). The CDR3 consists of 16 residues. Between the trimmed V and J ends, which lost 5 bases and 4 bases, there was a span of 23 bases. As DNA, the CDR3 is TGCAGTGCTCAACCAACGAACTGGGTTCTTGGAGAGACCCAGTACTTC. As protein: CSAQPTNWVLGETQYF.

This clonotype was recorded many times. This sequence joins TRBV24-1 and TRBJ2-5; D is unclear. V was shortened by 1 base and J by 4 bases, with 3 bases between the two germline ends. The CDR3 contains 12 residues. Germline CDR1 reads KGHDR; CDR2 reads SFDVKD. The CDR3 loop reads CATSDFSETQYF. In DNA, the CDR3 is TGTGCCACCAGTGATTTCTCAGAGACCCAGTACTTC.

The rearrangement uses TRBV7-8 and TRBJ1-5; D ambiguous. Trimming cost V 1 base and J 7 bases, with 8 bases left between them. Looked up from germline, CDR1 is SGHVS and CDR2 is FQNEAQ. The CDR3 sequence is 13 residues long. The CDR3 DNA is TGTGCCAGCAGCTTAGTTAGGGAACAGCCCCAGCATTTT. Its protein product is CASSLVREQPQHF.

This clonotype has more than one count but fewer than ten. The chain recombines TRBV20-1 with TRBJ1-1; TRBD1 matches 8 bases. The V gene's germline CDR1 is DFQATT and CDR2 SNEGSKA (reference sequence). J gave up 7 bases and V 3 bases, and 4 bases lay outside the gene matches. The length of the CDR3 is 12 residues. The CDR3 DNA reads TGCAGTGCTAGCGCGACAGGGGATGAAGCTTTCTTT. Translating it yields CSASATGDEAFF.

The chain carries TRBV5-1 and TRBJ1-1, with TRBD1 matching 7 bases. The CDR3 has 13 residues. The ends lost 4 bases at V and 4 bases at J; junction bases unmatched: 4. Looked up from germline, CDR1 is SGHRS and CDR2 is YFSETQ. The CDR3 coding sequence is TGCGCCAGCAGCACCCAGGGGGGCACTGAAGCTTTCTTT. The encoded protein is CASSTQGGTEAFF. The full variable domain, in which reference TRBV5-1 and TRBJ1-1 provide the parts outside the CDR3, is KAGVTQTPRYLIKTRGQQVTLSCSPISGHRSVSWYQQTPGQGLQFLFEYFSETQRNKGNFPGRFSGRQFSNSRSEMNVSTLELGDSALYLCASSTQGGTEAFFGQGTRLTVV.

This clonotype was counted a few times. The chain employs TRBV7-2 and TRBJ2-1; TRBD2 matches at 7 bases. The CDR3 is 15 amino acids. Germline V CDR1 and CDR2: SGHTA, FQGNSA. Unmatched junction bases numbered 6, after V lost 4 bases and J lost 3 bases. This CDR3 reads CASSSVGGGYNEQFF. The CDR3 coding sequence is TGTGCCAGCAGCTCAGTGGGGGGGGGCTACAATGAGCAGTTCTTC.

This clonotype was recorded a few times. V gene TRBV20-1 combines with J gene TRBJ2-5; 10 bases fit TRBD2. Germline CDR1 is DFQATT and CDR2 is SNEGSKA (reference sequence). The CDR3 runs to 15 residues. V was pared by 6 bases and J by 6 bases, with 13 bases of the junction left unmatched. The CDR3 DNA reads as TGCAGTGCCCACGACAGAACTAGCGGGGTAAAGACCCAGTACTTC. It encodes CSAHDRTSGVKTQYF.

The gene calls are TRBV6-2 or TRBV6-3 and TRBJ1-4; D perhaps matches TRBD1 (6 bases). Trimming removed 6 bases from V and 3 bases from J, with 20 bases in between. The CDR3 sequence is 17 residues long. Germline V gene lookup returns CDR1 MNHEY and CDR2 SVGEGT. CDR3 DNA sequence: TGTGCCAGCAGCTTCCGACCAGGGGAAAGAGCTAATGAAAAACTGTTTTTT. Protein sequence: CASSFRPGERANEKLFF.

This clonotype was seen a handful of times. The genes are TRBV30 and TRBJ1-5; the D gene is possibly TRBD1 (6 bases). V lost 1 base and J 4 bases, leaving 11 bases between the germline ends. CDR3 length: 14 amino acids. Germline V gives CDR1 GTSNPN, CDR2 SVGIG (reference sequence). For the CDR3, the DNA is TGTGCCTGGAGTGAGGTCACAGGGAATCAGCCCCAGCATTTT. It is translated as CAWSEVTGNQPQHF.

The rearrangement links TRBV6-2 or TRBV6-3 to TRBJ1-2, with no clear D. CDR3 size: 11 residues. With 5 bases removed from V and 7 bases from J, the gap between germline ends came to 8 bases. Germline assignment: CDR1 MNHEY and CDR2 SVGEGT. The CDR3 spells CASSKRGGYTF. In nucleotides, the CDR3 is TGTGCCAGCAGTAAACGGGGTGGCTACACCTTC.

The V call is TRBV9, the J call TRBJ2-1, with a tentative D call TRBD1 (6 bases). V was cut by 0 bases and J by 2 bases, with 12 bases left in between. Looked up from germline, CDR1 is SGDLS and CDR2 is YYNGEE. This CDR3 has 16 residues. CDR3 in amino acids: CASSVGPGHPYNEQFF. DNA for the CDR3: TGTGCCAGCAGCGTAGGCCCGGGACACCCCTACAATGAGCAGTTCTTC.

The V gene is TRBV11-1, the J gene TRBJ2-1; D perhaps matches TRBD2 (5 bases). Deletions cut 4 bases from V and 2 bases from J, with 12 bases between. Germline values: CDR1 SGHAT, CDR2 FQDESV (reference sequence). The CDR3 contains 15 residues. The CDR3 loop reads CASSSSGKTYNEQFF. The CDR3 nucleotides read TGTGCCAGCAGCTCAAGCGGAAAAACCTACAATGAGCAGTTCTTC.

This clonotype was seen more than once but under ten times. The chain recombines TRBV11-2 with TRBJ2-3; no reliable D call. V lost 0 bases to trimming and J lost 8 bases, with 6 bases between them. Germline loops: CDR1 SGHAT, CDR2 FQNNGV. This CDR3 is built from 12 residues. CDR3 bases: TGTGCCAGCAGCTTAGATTATGGTACGCAGTATTTT. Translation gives CASSLDYGTQYF. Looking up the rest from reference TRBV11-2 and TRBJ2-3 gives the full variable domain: EAGVAQSPRYKIIEKRQSVAFWCNPISGHATLYWYQQILGQGPKLLIQFQNNGVVDDSQLPKDRFSAERLKGVDSTLKIQPAKLEDSAVYLCASSLDYGTQYFGPGTRLTVL.

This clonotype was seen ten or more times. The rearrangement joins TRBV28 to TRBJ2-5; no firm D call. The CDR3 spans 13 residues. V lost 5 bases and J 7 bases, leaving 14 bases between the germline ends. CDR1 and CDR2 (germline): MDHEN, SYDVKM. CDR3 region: CASSPVGMGTQYF. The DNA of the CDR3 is TGTGCCAGCAGTCCCGTAGGGATGGGGACCCAGTACTTC.

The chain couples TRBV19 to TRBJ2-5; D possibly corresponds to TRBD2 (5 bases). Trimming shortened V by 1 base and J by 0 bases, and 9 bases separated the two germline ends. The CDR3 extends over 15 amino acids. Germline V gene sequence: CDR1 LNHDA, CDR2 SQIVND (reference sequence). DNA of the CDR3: TGTGCCAGTAGTATAGGTTCGGGGAACCAAGAGACCCAGTACTTC. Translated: CASSIGSGNQETQYF.

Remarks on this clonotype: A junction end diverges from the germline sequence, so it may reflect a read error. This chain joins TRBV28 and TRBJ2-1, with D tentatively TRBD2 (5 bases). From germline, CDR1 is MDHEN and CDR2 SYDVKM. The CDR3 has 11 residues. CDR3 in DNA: TGTGCCAGCAGCGACTACAATGAGCAGTTGTTC. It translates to CASSDYNEQLF.

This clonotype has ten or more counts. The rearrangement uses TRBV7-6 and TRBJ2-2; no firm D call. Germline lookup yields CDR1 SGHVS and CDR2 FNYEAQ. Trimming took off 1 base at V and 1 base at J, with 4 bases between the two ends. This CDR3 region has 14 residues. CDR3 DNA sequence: TGTGCCAGCAGCTTAGTACAGAACACCGGGGAGCTGTTTTTT. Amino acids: CASSLVQNTGELFF.

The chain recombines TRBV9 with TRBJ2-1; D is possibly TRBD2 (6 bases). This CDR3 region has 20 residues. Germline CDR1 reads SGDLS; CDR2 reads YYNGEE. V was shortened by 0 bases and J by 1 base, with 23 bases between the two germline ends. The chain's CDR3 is CASSVEADVLAAASYNEQFF. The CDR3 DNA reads TGTGCCAGCAGCGTAGAGGCGGACGTCTTAGCGGCAGCTTCCTACAATGAGCAGTTCTTC.

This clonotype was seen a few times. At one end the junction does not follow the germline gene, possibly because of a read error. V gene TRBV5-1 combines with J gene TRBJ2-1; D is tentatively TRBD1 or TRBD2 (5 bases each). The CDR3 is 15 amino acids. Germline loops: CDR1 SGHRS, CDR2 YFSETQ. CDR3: CASSLGGTSNNEQFF. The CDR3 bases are TGCGCCAGCAGCTTGGGAGGGACCTCCAACAATGAGCAGTTCTTC.

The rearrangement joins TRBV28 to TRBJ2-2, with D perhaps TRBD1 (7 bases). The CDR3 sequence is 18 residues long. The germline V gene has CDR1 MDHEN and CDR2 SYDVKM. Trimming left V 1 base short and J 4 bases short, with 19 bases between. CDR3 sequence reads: CASSLFLLEGASTGELFF. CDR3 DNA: TGTGCCAGCAGTTTATTCCTATTGGAGGGGGCGAGCACCGGGGAGCTGTTTTTT.

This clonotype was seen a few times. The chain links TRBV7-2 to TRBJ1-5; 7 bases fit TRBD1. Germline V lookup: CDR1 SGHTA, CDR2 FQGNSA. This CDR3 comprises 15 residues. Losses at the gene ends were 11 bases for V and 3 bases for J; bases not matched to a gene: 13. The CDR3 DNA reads TGTGCCTCCCGGGACAGTTCGTCCTTCAATCAGCCCCAGCATTTT. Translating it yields CASRDSSSFNQPQHF.

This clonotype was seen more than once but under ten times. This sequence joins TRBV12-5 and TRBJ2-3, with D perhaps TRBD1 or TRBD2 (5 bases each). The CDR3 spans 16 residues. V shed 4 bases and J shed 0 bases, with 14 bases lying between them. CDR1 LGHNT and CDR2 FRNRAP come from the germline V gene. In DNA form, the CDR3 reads TGTGCTAGTGGTTGGGGACGGACCACTAGCACAGATACGCAGTATTTT. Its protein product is CASGWGRTTSTDTQYF.